This note documents a single T cell receptor beta chain sequence. TCRdb re-called the RT-PCR reads through MiXCR, storing one row per CDR3 protein. The sample shows fewer than 800,000 distinct CDR3 sequences, 13% to 15% of them seen only once. The germline gives CDR1 DFQATT, CDR2 SNEGSKA (reference sequence). Trimming took 6 bases from V and 0 from J, leaving 18 bases between them. The CDR3 spans 15 residues. Material: memory CD4+ T cells from blood. This receptor was obtained from a female donor in good health, serving as a healthy control. This chain uses TRBV20-1 with TRBJ2-7, with D possibly TRBD2 on 6 matching bases. CDR3 coding DNA: TGCAGTGCCCAGCGGGCGACGGCCTTCTCCTACGAGCAGTACTTC. Amino acid sequence: CSAQRATAFSYEQYF.